A single T cell receptor (beta chain) is shown here with its context. 60 Vbeta and 13 Jbeta primers were used in PCR. Sequencing was performed with immunoSEQ multiplex PCR; in TCRdb, only in-frame clones are kept and a portion is missing. Among fewer than 150,000 clones, around 75% were seen once, and the ten largest hold roughly 3.1%. This sample is part of a study of cytomegalovirus exposure and HLA in healthy donors. V lost 7 bases, J lost 1 base, and 11 bases lay in between. CDR1 and CDR2 (germline): MNHEY, SVGAGI. The CDR3 consists of 14 residues. This receptor was identified in a man aged 25 to 40 in good health and CMV-seronegative. This chain links TRBV6-5 with TRBJ2-1; tentative D call: TRBD1 (7 bases). Source material: PBMCs. CDR3 in DNA: TGTGCCAGCACACCAGGGGGGTCCTACAATGAGCAGTTCTTC. Amino acid sequence: CASTPGGSYNEQFF.